Shown below are 28 T cell receptor beta chains from a single sample sequenced in a study of early stage breast cancer tumors (dated by TCRdb to the late 2010s). Library preparation used the immunoSEQ multiplex PCR assay. In its TCRdb copy, this immuneACCESS table keeps in-frame sequences only and misses some clones. Where compared with another copy, unresolved V genes explain less than half of these, and the others have no known cause. This sample lists roughly 48,000 clones; roughly four fifths were detected once. Clones ranked in the top ten supply roughly 1.5% of the sample. The specimen sequenced was blood. These receptors were collected from a person aged 45-65 years with breast cancer.

V gene TRBV5-6 combines with J gene TRBJ1-2; no clear D gene. This CDR3 spans 11 amino acids. CDR1 and CDR2 (germline): SGHDT, YYEEEE. Trimming cost V 5 bases and J 7 bases, with 9 bases left between them. The CDR3 sequence: CASRGSLGYTF. The CDR3 DNA reads as TGTGCCAGCAGGGGAAGTCTTGGCTACACCTTC. The variable domain in full, completed from reference TRBV5-6 and TRBJ1-2, reads DAGVTQSPTHLIKTRGQQVTLRCSPKSGHDTVSWYQQALGQGPQFIFQYYEEEERQRGNFPDRFSGHQFPNYSSELNVNALLLGDSALYLCASRGSLGYTFGSGTRLTVV.

This chain links TRBV11-2 with TRBJ2-2; 11 bases align to TRBD2. This CDR3 has 17 amino acids. CDR1 is SGHAT, CDR2 FQNNGV, per germline. With 2 bases clipped from V and 6 bases from J, the junction kept 8 bases outside the gene matches. The CDR3, as DNA: TGTGCCAGCAGCTTACGTAGCGGGAGGGCGTTGTCCGGGGAGCTGTTTTTT. It codes for CASSLRSGRALSGELFF.

The rearrangement joins TRBV7-8 to TRBJ1-4; D may be TRBD1 (6 bases). The CDR3 is made up of 16 amino acids. Germline assignment: CDR1 SGHVS and CDR2 FQNEAQ. Trimming cost V 5 bases and J 8 bases, with 21 bases left between them. CDR3 loop: CASSLSGTPFGEKLFF. Here the CDR3 DNA reads TGTGCCAGCAGCCTATCCGGGACACCCTTTGGGGAAAAACTGTTTTTT.

This clone was observed a handful of times. The chain recombines TRBV2 with TRBJ1-1; 7 positions match TRBD1. The ends lost 8 bases at V and 5 bases at J; junction bases unmatched: 11. Germline-derived CDR1 and CDR2 are SNHLY and FYNNEI. The CDR3 loop spans 14 amino acids. CDR3 residues: CASGVGGRGTEAFF. Written as DNA, the CDR3 is TGTGCCAGCGGAGTAGGGGGCAGGGGAACTGAAGCTTTCTTT.

The chain employs TRBV27 and TRBJ2-2; 10 bases are shared with TRBD1. Trimming cost V 6 bases and J 2 bases; bases outside gene matches: 6. Germline CDR1 reads MNHEY; CDR2 reads SMNVEV (reference sequence). The CDR3 has 16 amino acids. CDR3 DNA sequence: TGTGCCAGCAGAAGAGGACAGGGGGGAAACACCGGGGAGCTGTTTTTT. Protein sequence: CASRRGQGGNTGELFF.

The chain uses TRBV5-1 and TRBJ2-1; 15 bases fit TRBD2. V lost 4 bases, J lost 7 bases, and 0 bases stayed unmatched. The germline CDR1 and CDR2 sequences are SGHRS and YFSETQ. The CDR3 covers 14 residues. Here the CDR3 DNA reads TGCGCCAGCAGCGGGACTAGCGGGAGGAATGAGCAGTTCTTC. Protein: CASSGTSGRNEQFF.

CDR3 nucleotide sequence: TGCGCCAGCAGCCAAAGCGGGCCGAACACTGAAGCTTTCTTT. Amino acid sequence: CASSQSGPNTEAFF. This chain joins TRBV4-3 and TRBJ1-1; D not certain. Trimming shortened V by 2 bases and J by 1 base, and 8 bases separated the two germline ends. The CDR3 is 14 amino acids. Per germline, CDR1 LGHNA and CDR2 YSLEER.

The chain employs TRBV6-5 and TRBJ1-4, with D unclear. The CDR3 consists of 15 residues. V lost 0 bases and J lost 5, with 10 bases in between. From germline, CDR1 is MNHEY and CDR2 SVGAGI. As DNA, the CDR3 is TGTGCCAGCAGTTACTCGAAAGGGTGGAATGAAAAACTGTTTTTT. This codes for CASSYSKGWNEKLFF.

The chain couples TRBV11-2 to TRBJ2-7, with TRBD1 matching 8 bases. The CDR3 is 17 amino acids. The V gene's germline CDR1 is SGHAT and CDR2 FQNNGV. The V and J ends lost 4 bases and 3 bases, in that order; junction bases with no gene match: 14. The CDR3 here is CASSSGGTGVIFYEQYF. As DNA, the CDR3 is TGTGCCAGCAGCTCCGGAGGGACAGGCGTTATCTTCTACGAGCAGTACTTC.

The genes are TRBV5-5 and TRBJ1-3; no definite D call. The CDR3 consists of 15 residues. Germline-derived CDR1 and CDR2 are SGHKS and YYEKEE (reference sequence). Trimming took 0 bases from V and 0 from J, leaving 7 bases between them. The CDR3 DNA reads TGTGCCAGCAGCTTGGACGGAGACTCTGGAAACACCATATATTTT. As protein: CASSLDGDSGNTIYF. Based on the CDR3 plus reference TRBV5-5 and TRBJ1-3, the full variable domain is DAGVTQSPTHLIKTRGQQVTLRCSPISGHKSVSWYQQVLGQGPQFIFQYYEKEERGRGNFPDRFSARQFPNYSSELNVNALLLGDSALYLCASSLDGDSGNTIYFGEGSWLTVV.

The rearrangement joins TRBV6-6 to TRBJ1-3, with no clear D. Germline CDR1 reads MNHNY; CDR2 reads SVGAGI (reference sequence). Trimming left V 6 bases short and J 3 bases short, with 6 bases between. CDR3 size: 12 residues. The CDR3 region is CASSPGGNTIYF. In nucleotides, the CDR3 is TGTGCCAGCAGCCCAGGTGGAAACACCATATATTTT.

V usage is TRBV27 and J usage is TRBJ2-3; 8 nucleotides match TRBD1. Germline CDR1 and CDR2: MNHEY and SMNVEV (reference sequence). This CDR3 spans 15 amino acids. V lost 3 bases to trimming and J lost 4 bases; unmatched junction nucleotides: 6. The DNA of the CDR3 is TGTGCCAGCAGTTTCAGATACAGGGGGGCAGATACGCAGTATTTT. Translating gives CASSFRYRGADTQYF.

This clone was counted between two and nine times. This rearrangement joins TRBV5-4 to TRBJ2-7; D is possibly TRBD1 (6 bases). The CDR3 totals 12 residues. The V end lost 1 base, the J end lost 13 bases, and 15 bases lay between the germline ends. CDR1 and CDR2 from the germline V gene are SGHNT and YYREEE (reference sequence). The CDR3: CASSLQTGLAYF. In DNA, the CDR3 is TGTGCCAGCAGCTTGCAAACAGGGTTGGCTTACTTC.

This chain links TRBV7-2 with TRBJ2-1; D possibly corresponds to TRBD2 (6 bases). Germline V gene data show CDR1 as SGHTA and CDR2 as FQGNSA. Trimming cost V 3 bases and J 7 bases, with 13 bases left between them. CDR3 length: 14 residues. The CDR3 DNA follows: TGTGCCAGCAGCTTTAGCTGGACTAAGAATGAGCAGTTCTTC. Translated, it gives CASSFSWTKNEQFF.

This clone appeared a single time. The rearrangement joins TRBV9 to TRBJ1-1, with 8 bases identical to TRBD1. CDR3 size: 15 residues. The V and J ends lost 3 bases and 4 bases, in that order; junction bases with no gene match: 8. Germline-derived CDR1 and CDR2 are SGDLS and YYNGEE. In DNA form, the CDR3 reads TGTGCCAGCAGCGCCGGACAGGGTGGATTCACTGAAGCTTTCTTT. Its protein product is CASSAGQGGFTEAFF.

The J gene is TRBJ1-3, the V gene TRBV7-6, with 7 bases matching TRBD1. The CDR3 consists of 16 residues. J was trimmed by 0 bases and V by 5 bases; bases with no gene match: 7. The germline CDR1 and CDR2 sequences are SGHVS and FNYEAQ. Written as DNA, the CDR3 is TGTGCCAGCAGCCGACAGGGCCTTCACTCTGGAAACACCATATATTTT. The encoded protein is CASSRQGLHSGNTIYF.

The rearrangement joins TRBV29-1 to TRBJ2-1, with 9 bases that match TRBD2. V lost 3 bases, J lost 6 bases, and 3 bases stayed unmatched. The length of the CDR3 is 13 residues. Germline loops: CDR1 SQVTM, CDR2 ANQGSEA. The CDR3 DNA follows: TGCAGCGTTGACCTTAGCGGGGGCAATGAGCAGTTCTTC. Residues: CSVDLSGGNEQFF.

The chain uses TRBV4-3 and TRBJ2-5; D is perhaps TRBD1 (6 bases). The CDR3 is 17 amino acids. Trimming took off 0 bases at V and 3 bases at J, with 17 bases between the two ends. Germline V gene lookup returns CDR1 LGHNA and CDR2 YSLEER. CDR3 DNA sequence: TGCGCCAGCAGCCAAGATGGTCCCTCGGCAGGGGAAGAGACCCAGTACTTC. It specifies CASSQDGPSAGEETQYF.

The genes are TRBV29-1 and TRBJ1-3; the D is unclear. Germline values: CDR1 SQVTM, CDR2 ANQGSEA. The CDR3 sequence is 10 residues long. V lost 4 bases to trimming and J lost 7 bases, with 5 bases between them. The CDR3 DNA reads TGCAGCGTTGTTGAGAACACCATATATTTT. Translation: CSVVENTIYF.

This sequence joins TRBV7-2 and TRBJ1-3; D may be TRBD1 (5 bases). The CDR3 is 12 residues long. The V gene lost 5 bases and the J gene lost 11 bases, with 13 bases spanning the gap. From germline, CDR1 is SGHTA and CDR2 FQGNSA. The DNA for the CDR3 is TGTGCCAGCAGCACAGAGACAGACGCCATATATTTT. Amino acids: CASSTETDAIYF.

The chain carries TRBV15 and TRBJ2-5; 7 positions match TRBD2. From germline, CDR1 is LNHNV and CDR2 YYDKDF (reference sequence). V trimming: 1 base; J trimming: 4 bases; junction bases outside the gene matches: 6. The CDR3 is 15 residues long. CDR3 protein: CATSRAGLLLETQYF. The CDR3 DNA follows: TGTGCCACCAGCAGAGCGGGACTACTTTTAGAGACCCAGTACTTC.

The chain carries TRBV23-1 and TRBJ1-1; tentative D call: TRBD1 (6 bases). TRBV23-1 is treated as an ORF (open reading frame) with a function not yet certain. V gave up 6 bases and J gave up 1 base, with 9 bases separating them. The CDR3 extends over 13 amino acids. The CDR3 is CASSEDRNTEAFF. In nucleotides, the CDR3 is TGCGCCAGCAGCGAGGACAGGAACACTGAAGCTTTCTTT.

This clone was found a few times. This rearrangement joins TRBV11-2 to TRBJ1-5; no reliable D call. Trimming removed 8 bases from V and 1 base from J, with 6 bases in between. There are 12 residues in the CDR3. Looked up from germline, CDR1 is SGHAT and CDR2 is FQNNGV. For the CDR3, the DNA is TGTGCCAGCTTAGGGAGCAATCAGCCCCAGCATTTT. It specifies CASLGSNQPQHF. Looking up the rest from reference TRBV11-2 and TRBJ1-5 gives the full variable domain: EAGVAQSPRYKIIEKRQSVAFWCNPISGHATLYWYQQILGQGPKLLIQFQNNGVVDDSQLPKDRFSAERLKGVDSTLKIQPAKLEDSAVYLCASLGSNQPQHFGDGTRLSIL.

The chain employs TRBV6-5 and TRBJ2-5, with D possibly matching TRBD1 (6 bases). V lost 8 bases, J lost 3 bases, and 16 bases lay in between. There are 14 residues in the CDR3. Germline CDR1 reads MNHEY; CDR2 reads SVGAGI. CDR3 DNA sequence: TGTGCCAGCCGACCCCAGGGGTCTAAAGAGACCCAGTACTTC. Amino acids: CASRPQGSKETQYF.

V usage is TRBV6-5 and J usage is TRBJ2-7; 7 nucleotides agree with TRBD2. The CDR3 sequence is 14 residues long. Germline CDR1 reads MNHEY; CDR2 reads SVGAGI. With V trimmed by 6 bases and J by 2 bases, 7 bases remained unmatched. The CDR3 nucleotides read TGTGCCAGCAGCCCTGGGGGGGGTACCTACGAGCAGTACTTC. The encoded protein is CASSPGGGTYEQYF.

The chain recombines TRBV29-1 with TRBJ2-1; tentative D call: TRBD1 (5 bases). Looked up from germline, CDR1 is SQVTM and CDR2 is ANQGSEA. The CDR3 is 13 residues long. V was clipped by 2 bases and J by 2 bases, with 7 bases between them. This CDR3 is CSVETGTYNEQFF. The CDR3 DNA sequence: TGCAGCGTTGAAACAGGTACCTACAATGAGCAGTTCTTC.

This clone has a handful of counts. The chain has TRBV29-1 and TRBJ1-1; D call uncertain. The CDR3 has 11 amino acids. Per the germline V gene, CDR1 is SQVTM and CDR2 is ANQGSEA. V dropped 4 bases and J dropped 1 base, with 4 bases sitting between them. The CDR3 loop reads CSVVGNTEAFF. CDR3 bases: TGCAGCGTTGTAGGGAACACTGAAGCTTTCTTT.

The chain joins TRBV7-9 to TRBJ1-4; 9 bases map to TRBD1. Germline V gene lookup returns CDR1 SEHNR and CDR2 FQNEAQ (reference sequence). This CDR3 is 15 amino acids long. V trimming: 4 bases; J trimming: 2 bases; junction bases outside the gene matches: 2. CDR3 bases: TGTGCCAGCAGCTCCACAGGGGGCACTAATGAAAAACTGTTTTTT. Translating gives CASSSTGGTNEKLFF.